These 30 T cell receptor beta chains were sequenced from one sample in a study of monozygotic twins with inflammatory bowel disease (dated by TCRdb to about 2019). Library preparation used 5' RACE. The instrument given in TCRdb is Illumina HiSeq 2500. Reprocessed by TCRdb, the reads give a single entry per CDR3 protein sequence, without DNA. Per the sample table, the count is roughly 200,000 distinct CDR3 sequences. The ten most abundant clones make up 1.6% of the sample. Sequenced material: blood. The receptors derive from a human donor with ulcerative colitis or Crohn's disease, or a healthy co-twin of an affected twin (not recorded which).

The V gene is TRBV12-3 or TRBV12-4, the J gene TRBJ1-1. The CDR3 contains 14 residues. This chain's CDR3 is CASSPVRLNTEAFF.

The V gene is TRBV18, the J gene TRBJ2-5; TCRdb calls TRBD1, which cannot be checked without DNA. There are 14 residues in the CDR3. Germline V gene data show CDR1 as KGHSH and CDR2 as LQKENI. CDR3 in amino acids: CASSPNRGQETQYF. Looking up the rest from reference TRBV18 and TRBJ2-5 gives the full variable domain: NAGVMQNPRHLVRRRGQEARLRCSPMKGHSHVYWYRQLPEEGLKFMVYLQKENIIDESGMPKERFSAEFPKEGPSILRIQQVVRGDSAAYFCASSPNRGQETQYFGPGTRLLVL.

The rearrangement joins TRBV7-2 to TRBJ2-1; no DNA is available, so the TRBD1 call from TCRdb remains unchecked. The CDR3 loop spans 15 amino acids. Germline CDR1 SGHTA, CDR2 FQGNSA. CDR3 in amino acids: CASSYRDRGIGEQFF.

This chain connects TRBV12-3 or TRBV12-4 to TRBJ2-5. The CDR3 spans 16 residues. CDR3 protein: CASSTGRRTGQETQYF.

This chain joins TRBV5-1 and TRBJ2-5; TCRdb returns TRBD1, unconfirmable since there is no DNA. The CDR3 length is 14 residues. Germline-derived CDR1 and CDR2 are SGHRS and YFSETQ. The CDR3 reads CASSYGQGQETQYF.

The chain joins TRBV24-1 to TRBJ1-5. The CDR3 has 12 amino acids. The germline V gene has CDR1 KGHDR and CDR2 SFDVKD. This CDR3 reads CAASSPNQPQHF.

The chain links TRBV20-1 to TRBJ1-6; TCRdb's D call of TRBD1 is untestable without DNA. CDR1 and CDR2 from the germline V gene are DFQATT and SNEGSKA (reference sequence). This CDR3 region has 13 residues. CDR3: CSARVPQVLSLHF.

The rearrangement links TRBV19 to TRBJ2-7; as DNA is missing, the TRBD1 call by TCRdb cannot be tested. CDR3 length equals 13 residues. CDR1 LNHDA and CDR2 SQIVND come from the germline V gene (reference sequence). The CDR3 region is CASSIPGGGEQYF.

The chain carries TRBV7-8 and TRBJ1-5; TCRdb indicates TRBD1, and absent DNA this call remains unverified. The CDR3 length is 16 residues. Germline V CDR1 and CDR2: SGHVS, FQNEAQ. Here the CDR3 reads CASSSQTGGAGQPQHF.

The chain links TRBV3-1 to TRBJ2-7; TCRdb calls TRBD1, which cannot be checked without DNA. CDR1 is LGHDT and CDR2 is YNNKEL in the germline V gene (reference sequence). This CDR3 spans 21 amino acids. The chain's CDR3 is CASSQDLEGWFTGTSSYEQYF.

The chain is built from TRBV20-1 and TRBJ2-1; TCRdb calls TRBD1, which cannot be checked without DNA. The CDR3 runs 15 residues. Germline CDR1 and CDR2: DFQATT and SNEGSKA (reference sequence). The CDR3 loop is CSARAGQPYYNEQFF.

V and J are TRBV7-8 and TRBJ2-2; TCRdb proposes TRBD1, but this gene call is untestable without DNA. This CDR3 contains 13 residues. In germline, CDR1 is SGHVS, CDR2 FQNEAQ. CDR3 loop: CASSLMGPVELFF.

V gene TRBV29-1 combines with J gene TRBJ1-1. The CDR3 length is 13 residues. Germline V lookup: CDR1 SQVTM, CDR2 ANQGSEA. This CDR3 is CSVVQTSDSGAFF.

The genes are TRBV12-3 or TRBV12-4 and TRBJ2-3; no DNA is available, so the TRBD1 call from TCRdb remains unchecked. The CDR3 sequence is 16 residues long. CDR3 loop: CASSFLPGMSTDTQYF.

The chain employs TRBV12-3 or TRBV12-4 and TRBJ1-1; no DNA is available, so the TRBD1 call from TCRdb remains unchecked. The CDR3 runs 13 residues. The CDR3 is CASGDSQNTEAFF.

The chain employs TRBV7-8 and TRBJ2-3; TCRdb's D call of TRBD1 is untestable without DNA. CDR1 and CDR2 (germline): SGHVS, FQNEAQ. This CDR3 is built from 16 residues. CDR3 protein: CASSLVRPGSTDTQYF. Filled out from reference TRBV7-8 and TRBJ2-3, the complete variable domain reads GAGVSQSPRYKVAKRGQDVALRCDPISGHVSLFWYQQALGQGPEFLTYFQNEAQLDKSGLPSDRFFAERPEGSVSTLKIQRTQQEDSAVYLCASSLVRPGSTDTQYFGPGTRLTVL.

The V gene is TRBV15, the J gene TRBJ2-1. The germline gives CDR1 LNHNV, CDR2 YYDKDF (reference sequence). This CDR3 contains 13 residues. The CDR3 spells CATREGSYNEQFF.

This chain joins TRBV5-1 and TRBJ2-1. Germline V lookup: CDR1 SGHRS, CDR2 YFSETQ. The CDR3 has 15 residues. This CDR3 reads CASSLVRPIYNEQFF.

The CDR3 region is CASSVDGDYGYTF. The J gene is TRBJ1-2, the V gene TRBV18. There are 13 residues in the CDR3. Germline CDR1 reads KGHSH; CDR2 reads LQKENI.

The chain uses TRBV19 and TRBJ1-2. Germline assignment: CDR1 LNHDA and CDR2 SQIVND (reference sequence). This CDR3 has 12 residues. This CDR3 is CASRVGERGYTF.

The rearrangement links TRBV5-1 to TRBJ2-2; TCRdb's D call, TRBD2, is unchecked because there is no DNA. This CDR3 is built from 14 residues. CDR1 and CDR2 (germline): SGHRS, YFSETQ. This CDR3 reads CASSSGTNTGELFF.

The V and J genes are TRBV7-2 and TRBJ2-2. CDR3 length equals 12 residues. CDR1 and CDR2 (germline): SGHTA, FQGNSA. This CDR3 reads CASSLARGELFF.

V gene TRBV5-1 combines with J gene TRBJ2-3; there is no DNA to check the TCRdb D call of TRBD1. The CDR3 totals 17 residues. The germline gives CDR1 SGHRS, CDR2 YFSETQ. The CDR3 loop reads CASSLSGTGAILDTQYF.

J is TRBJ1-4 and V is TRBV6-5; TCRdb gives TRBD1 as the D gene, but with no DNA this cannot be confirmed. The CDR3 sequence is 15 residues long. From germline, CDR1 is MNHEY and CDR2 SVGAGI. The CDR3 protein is CASSYSTGIGEKLFF.

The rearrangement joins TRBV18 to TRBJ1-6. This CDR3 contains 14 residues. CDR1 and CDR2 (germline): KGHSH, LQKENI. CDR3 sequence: CASSPGGTNSPLHF.

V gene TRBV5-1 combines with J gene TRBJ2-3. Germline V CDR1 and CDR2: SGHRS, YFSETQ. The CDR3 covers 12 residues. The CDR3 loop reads CASRHNTDTQYF.

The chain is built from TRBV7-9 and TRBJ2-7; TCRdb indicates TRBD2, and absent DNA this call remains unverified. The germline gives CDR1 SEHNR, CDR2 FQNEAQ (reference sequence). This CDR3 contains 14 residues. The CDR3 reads CASSQGSVEGEQYF.

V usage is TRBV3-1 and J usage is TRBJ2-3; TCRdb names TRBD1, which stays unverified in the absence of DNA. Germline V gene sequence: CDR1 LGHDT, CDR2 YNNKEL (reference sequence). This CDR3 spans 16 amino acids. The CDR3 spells CASSQVPGQLTDTQYF.

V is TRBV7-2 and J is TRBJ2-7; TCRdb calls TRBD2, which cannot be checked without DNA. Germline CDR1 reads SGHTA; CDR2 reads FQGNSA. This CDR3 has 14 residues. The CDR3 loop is CASSLVAVGGEQYF. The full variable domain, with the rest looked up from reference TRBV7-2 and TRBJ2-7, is GAGVSQSPSNKVTEKGKDVELRCDPISGHTALYWYRQSLGQGLEFLIYFQGNSAPDKSGLPSDRFSAERTGGSVSTLTIQRTQQEDSAVYLCASSLVAVGGEQYFGPGTRLTVT.

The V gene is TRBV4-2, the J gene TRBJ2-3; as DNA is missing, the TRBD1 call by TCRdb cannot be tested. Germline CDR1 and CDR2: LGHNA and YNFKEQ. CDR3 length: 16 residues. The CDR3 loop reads CASSQGFATGVDTQYF.